This TCR beta chain was documented in a study of blood T cell repertoires in COVID-19. Study information: COVID-19 samples collected from the United States, Italy and Spain covered acute and convalescent phases. Sample material is recorded as cDNA or gDNA derived from T cells, B-cell-depleted T cells, or PBMCs.

Per the original methods: The authors estimated nucleated cell counts from reference gene primer amplification. The assay was immunoSEQ multiplex PCR, and TCRdb's table has in-frame clones only and misses some. V and J calls and clone size come straight from that table; D and trimming were deduced from the DNA. The table has approximately 260,000 clones, roughly 80% seen once; the top ten hold around 4.1%. Cohorts were based on clinical histories the participants reported. This CDR3 is built from 16 residues. The ends lost 4 bases at V and 2 bases at J; junction bases unmatched: 4. CDR1 and CDR2 (germline): SGHTA, FQGNSA.

This receptor was obtained from a man in his thirties or forties with acute COVID-19. Sequenced input: PBMCs or T cells enriched from blood (not recorded which). The genes are TRBV7-2 and TRBJ2-1; 11 bases map to TRBD2. The CDR3 DNA reads TGTGCCAGCAGCTCTCGTAGCGGGGGGGCCTACAATGAGCAGTTCTTC. Translated, it gives CASSSRSGGAYNEQFF.